This is a list of T cell receptor beta chains from one sample in a study of blood T cell repertoires in COVID-19. Assay used: immunoSEQ multiplex PCR; TCRdb lists only in-frame clones, some missing. Here the sample spans around 110,000 clones, roughly four fifths being singletons. What was sequenced was peripheral blood. These TCRs come from a man aged 70 or older with active or convalescent COVID-19. The CDR3 runs from the conserved cysteine through the conserved F or W. D genes are given only for firm matches. Expanded clones are given a class, and other clones once, few, many or no size at all.

v_call: TRBV6-5; d_call: -; j_call: TRBJ1-5; clone_size: once; cdr3_nt: TGTGCCAGCAGGCCCGGAGGCAGCAATCAGCCCCAGCATTTT; cdr3_aa: CASRPGGSNQPQHF
v_call: TRBV2; d_call: -; j_call: TRBJ2-7; clone_size: many; cdr3_nt: TGTGCCAGCAGCCCTGGTCGGCGGGGCCACTACGAGCAGTACTTC; cdr3_aa: CASSPGRRGHYEQYF
v_call: TRBV7-8; d_call: -; j_call: TRBJ1-5; clone_size: few; cdr3_nt: TGTGCCAGCAGCCGTCGTGGAGGCCAGCCCCAGCATTTT; cdr3_aa: CASSRRGGQPQHF
v_call: TRBV7-9; d_call: -; j_call: TRBJ1-4; clone_size: -; cdr3_nt: TGTGCCAGCAGCTTTGGGGGGGACGTAAATGAAAAACTGTTTTTT; cdr3_aa: CASSFGGDVNEKLFF
v_call: TRBV27; d_call: -; j_call: TRBJ1-2; clone_size: -; cdr3_nt: TGTGCCAGCAGTTTTTCCCCACAGGGTGACTATGGCTACACCTTC; cdr3_aa: CASSFSPQGDYGYTF
v_call: TRBV5-4; d_call: -; j_call: TRBJ1-6; clone_size: -; cdr3_nt: TGTGCCAGCAGCCGTGGACAGAGCTCCTATAATTCACCCCTCCACTTT; cdr3_aa: CASSRGQSSYNSPLHF
v_call: TRBV5-1; d_call: TRBD1; j_call: TRBJ1-2; clone_size: -; cdr3_nt: TGCGCCAGCACCCAGGGACAGGGCTATAACTATGGCTACACCTTC; cdr3_aa: CASTQGQGYNYGYTF
v_call: TRBV29-1; d_call: -; j_call: TRBJ1-1; clone_size: -; cdr3_nt: TGCAGCGTTACCTCGGGGGGGGACACTGAAGCTTTCTTT; cdr3_aa: CSVTSGGDTEAFF
v_call: TRBV7-2; d_call: -; j_call: TRBJ1-6; clone_size: -; cdr3_nt: TGTGCCAGCAGCTTAGCCAGGGGTGGGGGAGCCCTCCACTTT; cdr3_aa: CASSLARGGGALHF
v_call: TRBV28; d_call: TRBD1; j_call: TRBJ1-1; clone_size: -; cdr3_nt: TGTGCCAGCAGATACACAGGGGCTTTGGAAAACACTGAAGCTTTCTTT; cdr3_aa: CASRYTGALENTEAFF
v_call: TRBV6-2/TRBV6-3; d_call: -; j_call: TRBJ2-1; clone_size: -; cdr3_nt: TGTGCCAGCAGTTACTTAGCGGTCTCCTACAATGAGCAGTTCTTC; cdr3_aa: CASSYLAVSYNEQFF
v_call: TRBV9; d_call: -; j_call: TRBJ2-1; clone_size: -; cdr3_nt: TGTGCCAGCAGCGCGGCCTACAATGAGCAGTTCTTC; cdr3_aa: CASSAAYNEQFF
v_call: TRBV7-2; d_call: -; j_call: TRBJ2-2; clone_size: -; cdr3_nt: TGTGCCAGCAGCTTCGACAGGTTGAACACCGGGGAGCTGTTTTTT; cdr3_aa: CASSFDRLNTGELFF
v_call: TRBV5-1; d_call: -; j_call: TRBJ2-7; clone_size: -; cdr3_nt: TGCGCCAGCAGCCCGGACCGGGAAGGGCAGTACTTC; cdr3_aa: CASSPDREGQYF
v_call: TRBV5-5; d_call: TRBD1; j_call: TRBJ2-5; clone_size: -; cdr3_nt: TGTGCCAGCAGCTTGAGACAGGGGTTGACCCAGTACTTC; cdr3_aa: CASSLRQGLTQYF
v_call: TRBV28; d_call: -; j_call: TRBJ1-6; clone_size: -; cdr3_nt: TGTGCCACCCTGACAGGAGTAAATTCACCCCTCCACTTT; cdr3_aa: CATLTGVNSPLHF
v_call: TRBV10-2; d_call: -; j_call: TRBJ2-2; clone_size: -; cdr3_nt: TGCGCCAGCAGAAACGGAGGGCCGGACACCGGGGAGCTGTTTTTT; cdr3_aa: CASRNGGPDTGELFF
v_call: TRBV28; d_call: -; j_call: TRBJ1-5; clone_size: once; cdr3_nt: TGTGCCAGCACCATCCCGGTCGAAAATCAGCCCCAGCATTTT; cdr3_aa: CASTIPVENQPQHF
v_call: TRBV3-1/TRBV3-2; d_call: TRBD2; j_call: TRBJ2-3; clone_size: -; cdr3_nt: TGTGCCAGCAGCTCCAGCGGGGTGGATACGCAGTATTTT; cdr3_aa: CASSSSGVDTQYF
v_call: TRBV29-1; d_call: -; j_call: TRBJ2-7; clone_size: few; cdr3_nt: TGCAGCGTTGAAGATAGAACTAGCAGTACCTACGAGCAGTACTTC; cdr3_aa: CSVEDRTSSTYEQYF
v_call: TRBV5-5; d_call: -; j_call: TRBJ2-7; clone_size: -; cdr3_nt: TGTGCCAGCAGCTTGGACGTGAGCTCCTACGAGCAGTACTTC; cdr3_aa: CASSLDVSSYEQYF
v_call: TRBV30; d_call: -; j_call: TRBJ1-1; clone_size: -; cdr3_nt: TGTGCCTGGAGTCCTTACAGGGACGAAGCTTTCTTT; cdr3_aa: CAWSPYRDEAFF
v_call: TRBV28; d_call: TRBD1; j_call: TRBJ1-4; clone_size: -; cdr3_nt: TGTGCCAGCACCTCAACCGGGACAGGGTCCGAAAAACTGTTTTTT; cdr3_aa: CASTSTGTGSEKLFF
v_call: TRBV19; d_call: TRBD2; j_call: TRBJ2-1; clone_size: -; cdr3_nt: TGTGCCAGTAGTATCTCTAGCGGTGAGCAGTTCTTC; cdr3_aa: CASSISSGEQFF
v_call: TRBV3-1/TRBV3-2; d_call: -; j_call: TRBJ1-1; clone_size: -; cdr3_nt: TGTGCCAGCAGCCAAGGGGGGGTAGTTACTGAAGCTTTCTTT; cdr3_aa: CASSQGGVVTEAFF
v_call: TRBV19; d_call: -; j_call: TRBJ1-2; clone_size: -; cdr3_nt: TGTGCCAGTGGGGTAGGAGTGGGGGCCCTCTATGGCTACACCTTC; cdr3_aa: CASGVGVGALYGYTF
v_call: TRBV7-3; d_call: TRBD1; j_call: TRBJ2-1; clone_size: -; cdr3_nt: TGTGCCAGCAGCTTAACGCGAGGACAGGCGGCCTACAATGAGCAGTTCTTC; cdr3_aa: CASSLTRGQAAYNEQFF
v_call: TRBV5-6; d_call: TRBD2; j_call: TRBJ2-5; clone_size: -; cdr3_nt: TGTGCCACCAGGAGGGGACTAGCGGGGGGAGGGCGAGAGACCCAGTACTTC; cdr3_aa: CATRRGLAGGGRETQYF
v_call: TRBV3-1/TRBV3-2; d_call: TRBD2; j_call: TRBJ2-7; clone_size: -; cdr3_nt: TGTGCCAGCAGCCAAGACGCAGTAGCGGGAGCGAGGATATACGAGCAGTACTTC; cdr3_aa: CASSQDAVAGARIYEQYF
v_call: TRBV19; d_call: TRBD1; j_call: TRBJ1-5; clone_size: few; cdr3_nt: TGTGCCAGTAGGAGGGACAGGGATGGCAATCAGCCCCAGCATTTT; cdr3_aa: CASRRDRDGNQPQHF
v_call: TRBV4-2; d_call: TRBD2; j_call: TRBJ2-7; clone_size: -; cdr3_nt: TGTGCCAGCAGCCCTCCACTAGCGGGAGGAACCTACGAGCAGTACTTC; cdr3_aa: CASSPPLAGGTYEQYF
v_call: TRBV19; d_call: TRBD1; j_call: TRBJ2-5; clone_size: -; cdr3_nt: TGTGCCAGTAGTAAACAACAGGGGGCGGAGACCCAGTACTTC; cdr3_aa: CASSKQQGAETQYF
v_call: TRBV6-2/TRBV6-3; d_call: -; j_call: TRBJ2-6; clone_size: -; cdr3_nt: TGTGCCAGCAGTTACGGTTTGGGGGGCTCTGGGGCCAACGTCCTGACTTTC; cdr3_aa: CASSYGLGGSGANVLTF
v_call: TRBV9; d_call: TRBD2; j_call: TRBJ2-3; clone_size: -; cdr3_nt: TGTGCCAGCAGCGTATCTGGCGGGGGGGCGGATACGCAGTATTTT; cdr3_aa: CASSVSGGGADTQYF
v_call: TRBV5-4; d_call: TRBD1; j_call: TRBJ1-3; clone_size: -; cdr3_nt: TGTGCCAGCAGTACAGGGGTCAGGGACACCATATATTTT; cdr3_aa: CASSTGVRDTIYF
v_call: TRBV2; d_call: -; j_call: TRBJ1-6; clone_size: -; cdr3_nt: TGTGCCAGCAGTGAGTCGTCGGATTCACCCCTCCACTTT; cdr3_aa: CASSESSDSPLHF
v_call: TRBV3-1/TRBV3-2; d_call: TRBD1; j_call: TRBJ2-7; clone_size: -; cdr3_nt: TGTGCCAGCAGCCCCGGGCGGACCGGGACAGGGGGCTCCTACGAGCAGTACTTC; cdr3_aa: CASSPGRTGTGGSYEQYF
v_call: TRBV5-5; d_call: -; j_call: TRBJ2-2; clone_size: -; cdr3_nt: TGTGCCAGCAGCTTGGCTCCAGGGTCCACCGGGGAGCTGTTTTTT; cdr3_aa: CASSLAPGSTGELFF
v_call: TRBV27; d_call: -; j_call: TRBJ2-7; clone_size: -; cdr3_nt: TGTGCCAGCAGTTTCGCATCTATTGGCGAGCAGTACTTC; cdr3_aa: CASSFASIGEQYF
v_call: TRBV3-1/TRBV3-2; d_call: -; j_call: TRBJ1-4; clone_size: -; cdr3_nt: TGTGCCAGCAGCCAAGGGAGGGTTAATGAAAAACTGTTTTTT; cdr3_aa: CASSQGRVNEKLFF
v_call: TRBV11-3; d_call: TRBD1; j_call: TRBJ1-4; clone_size: -; cdr3_nt: TGTGCCAGCAGCCGCGGACAGGGGGAAAAACTGTTTTTT; cdr3_aa: CASSRGQGEKLFF
v_call: TRBV19; d_call: TRBD1; j_call: TRBJ1-1; clone_size: -; cdr3_nt: TGTGCCAGTAAAACTACAGGGGTGAACACTGAAGCTTTCTTT; cdr3_aa: CASKTTGVNTEAFF
v_call: TRBV5-4; d_call: TRBD2; j_call: TRBJ2-1; clone_size: -; cdr3_nt: TGTGCCAGCAGCTTGGAGGGACTAAACAATGAGCAGTTCTTC; cdr3_aa: CASSLEGLNNEQFF
v_call: TRBV5-1; d_call: TRBD2; j_call: TRBJ2-5; clone_size: -; cdr3_nt: TGCGCCAGCAGCTTCCCTAGCGGGAGTCAGGAGACCCAGTACTTC; cdr3_aa: CASSFPSGSQETQYF
v_call: TRBV28; d_call: -; j_call: TRBJ1-4; clone_size: -; cdr3_nt: TGTGCCAGCAGTGTGACAGGTTCTAATGAAAAACTGTTTTTT; cdr3_aa: CASSVTGSNEKLFF
v_call: TRBV5-1; d_call: -; j_call: TRBJ1-4; clone_size: -; cdr3_nt: TGCGCCAGCAGCTTGTCGTGGCCTACGGGGGAAAAACTGTTTTTT; cdr3_aa: CASSLSWPTGEKLFF
v_call: TRBV13; d_call: -; j_call: TRBJ2-4; clone_size: -; cdr3_nt: TGTGCCAGCAGCTTAGGACACCTCGCCAAAAACATTCAGTACTTC; cdr3_aa: CASSLGHLAKNIQYF